This T cell receptor beta chain was profiled in a study of cytomegalovirus exposure and HLA in healthy donors. Germline V CDR1 and CDR2: SGHNT, YENEEA. Between the trimmed V and J ends, which lost 6 bases and 2 bases, there was a span of 7 bases. The CDR3 covers 13 residues. Amplification used 60 Vbeta primers and 13 Jbeta primers. Libraries were prepared by immunoSEQ multiplex PCR; TCRdb keeps only in-frame clonotypes and omits some of them. The table has under 300,000 clones, approximately 84% seen once. General study results and limits: The later analysis indicated that the majority of CMV-associated TCR beta chains appeared HLA-restricted.

With respect to this clone: Its specificity is not known.

The chain combines TRBV11-3 with TRBJ1-4, with D hard to call. The sequencing sample was made of PBMCs. The TCR sequence derives from a woman aged 40 to 50 in good health and CMV-seropositive. The CDR3 here is CASSDTTNEKLFF. The CDR3 DNA follows: TGTGCCAGCAGTGATACTACTAATGAAAAACTGTTTTTT.